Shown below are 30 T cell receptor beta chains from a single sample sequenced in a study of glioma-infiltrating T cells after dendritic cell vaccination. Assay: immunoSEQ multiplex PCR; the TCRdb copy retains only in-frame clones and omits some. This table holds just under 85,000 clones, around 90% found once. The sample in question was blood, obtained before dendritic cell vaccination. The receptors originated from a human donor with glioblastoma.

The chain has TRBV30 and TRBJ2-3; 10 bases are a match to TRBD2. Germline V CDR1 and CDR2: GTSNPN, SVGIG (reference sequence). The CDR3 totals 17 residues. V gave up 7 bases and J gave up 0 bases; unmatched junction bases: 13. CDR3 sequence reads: CASSGLAGVPSTDTQYF. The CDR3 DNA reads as TGTGCCTCTTCGGGCCTAGCGGGGGTTCCTAGCACAGATACGCAGTATTTT. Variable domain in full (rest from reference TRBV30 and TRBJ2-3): SQTIHQWPATLVQPVGSPLSLECTVEGTSNPNLYWYRQAAGRGLQLLFYSVGIGQISSEVPQNLSASRPQDRQFILSSKKLLLSDSGFYLCASSGLAGVPSTDTQYFGPGTRLTVL.

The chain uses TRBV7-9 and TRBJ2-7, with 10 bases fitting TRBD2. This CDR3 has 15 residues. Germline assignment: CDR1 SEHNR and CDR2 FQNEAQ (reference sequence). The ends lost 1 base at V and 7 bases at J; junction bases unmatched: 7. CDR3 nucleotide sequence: TGTGCCAGCAGCTTAGAGCTAGCGGGAGTTCAGGAGCAGTACTTC. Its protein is CASSLELAGVQEQYF.

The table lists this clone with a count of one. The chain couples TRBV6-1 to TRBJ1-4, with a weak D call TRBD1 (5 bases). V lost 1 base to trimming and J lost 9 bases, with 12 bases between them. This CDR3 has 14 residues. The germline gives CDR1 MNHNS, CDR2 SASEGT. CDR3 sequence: CASSEGGEGQKLFF. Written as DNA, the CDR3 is TGTGCCAGCAGTGAAGGGGGGGAGGGTCAAAAACTGTTTTTT.

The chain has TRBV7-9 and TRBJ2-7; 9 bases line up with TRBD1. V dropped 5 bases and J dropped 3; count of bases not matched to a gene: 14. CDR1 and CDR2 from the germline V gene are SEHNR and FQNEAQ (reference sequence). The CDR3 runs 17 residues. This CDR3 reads CASSPLRDRERGYEQYF. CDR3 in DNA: TGTGCCAGCAGCCCTCTCCGGGACAGGGAGCGAGGCTACGAGCAGTACTTC.

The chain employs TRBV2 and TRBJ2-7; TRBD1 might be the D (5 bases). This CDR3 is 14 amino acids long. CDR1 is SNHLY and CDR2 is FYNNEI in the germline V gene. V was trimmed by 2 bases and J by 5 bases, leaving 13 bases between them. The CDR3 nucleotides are TGTGCCAGCAGTGAATGGGCAGGGATCAACGAGCAGTACTTC. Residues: CASSEWAGINEQYF.

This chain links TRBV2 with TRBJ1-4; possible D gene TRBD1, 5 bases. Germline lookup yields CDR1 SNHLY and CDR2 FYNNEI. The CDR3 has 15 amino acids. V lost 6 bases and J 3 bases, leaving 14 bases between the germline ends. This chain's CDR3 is CASRSARGPNEKLFF. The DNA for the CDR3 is TGTGCCAGCAGATCGGCGCGGGGCCCTAATGAAAAACTGTTTTTT.

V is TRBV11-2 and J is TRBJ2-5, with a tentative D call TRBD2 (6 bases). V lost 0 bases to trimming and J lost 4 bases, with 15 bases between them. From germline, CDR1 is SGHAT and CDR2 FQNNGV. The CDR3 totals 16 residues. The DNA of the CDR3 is TGTGCCAGCAGCTTAGAGACAGCGGGCCGGGGAGAGACCCAGTACTTC. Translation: CASSLETAGRGETQYF.

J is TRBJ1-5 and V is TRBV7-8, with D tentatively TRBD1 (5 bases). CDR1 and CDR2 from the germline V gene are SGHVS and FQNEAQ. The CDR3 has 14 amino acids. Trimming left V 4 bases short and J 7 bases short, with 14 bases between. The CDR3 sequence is CASSSFQGWQPQHF. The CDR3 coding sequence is TGTGCCAGCAGCTCCTTTCAGGGCTGGCAGCCCCAGCATTTT.

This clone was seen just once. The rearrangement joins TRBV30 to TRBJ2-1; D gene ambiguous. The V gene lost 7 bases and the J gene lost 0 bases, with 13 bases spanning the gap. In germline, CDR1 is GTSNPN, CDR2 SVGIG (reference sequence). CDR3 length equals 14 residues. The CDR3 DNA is TGTGCCTCCACCCCGGAGAGCTCCTACAATGAGCAGTTCTTC. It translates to CASTPESSYNEQFF. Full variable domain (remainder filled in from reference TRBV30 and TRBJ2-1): SQTIHQWPATLVQPVGSPLSLECTVEGTSNPNLYWYRQAAGRGLQLLFYSVGIGQISSEVPQNLSASRPQDRQFILSSKKLLLSDSGFYLCASTPESSYNEQFFGPGTRLTVL.

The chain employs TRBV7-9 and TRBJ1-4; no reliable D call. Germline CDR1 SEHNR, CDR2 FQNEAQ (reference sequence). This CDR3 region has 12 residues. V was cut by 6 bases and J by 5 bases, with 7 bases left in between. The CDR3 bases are TGTGCCAGCAGAGCGGACAATGAAAAACTGTTTTTT. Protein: CASRADNEKLFF.

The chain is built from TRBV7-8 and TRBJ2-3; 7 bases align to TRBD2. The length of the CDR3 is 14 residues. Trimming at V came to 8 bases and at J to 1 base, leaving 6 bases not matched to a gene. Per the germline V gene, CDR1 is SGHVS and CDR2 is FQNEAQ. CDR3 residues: CASVRGGRTDTQYF. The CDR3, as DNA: TGTGCCAGCGTGCGCGGGGGACGCACAGATACGCAGTATTTT.

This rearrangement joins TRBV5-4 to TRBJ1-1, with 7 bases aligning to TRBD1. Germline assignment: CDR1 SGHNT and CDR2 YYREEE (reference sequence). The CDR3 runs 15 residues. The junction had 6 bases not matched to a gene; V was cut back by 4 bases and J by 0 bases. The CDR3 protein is CASSQPGQMNTEAFF. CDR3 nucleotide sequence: TGTGCCAGCAGCCAGCCGGGACAGATGAACACTGAAGCTTTCTTT.

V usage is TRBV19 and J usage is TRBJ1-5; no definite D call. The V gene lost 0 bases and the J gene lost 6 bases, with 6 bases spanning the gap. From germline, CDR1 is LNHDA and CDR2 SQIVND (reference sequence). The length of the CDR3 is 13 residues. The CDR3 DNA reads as TGTGCCAGTAGTATAGATCAATTTCAGCCCCAGCATTTT. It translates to CASSIDQFQPQHF.

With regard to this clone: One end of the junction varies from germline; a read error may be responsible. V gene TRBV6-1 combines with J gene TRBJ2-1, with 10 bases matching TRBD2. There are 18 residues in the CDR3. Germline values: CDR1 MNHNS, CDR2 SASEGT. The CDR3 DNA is TGTGCCAGCAATGAATTAAATAGCGGGGGGCCAACCTACAATGAGCAGTTCTTC. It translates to CASNELNSGGPTYNEQFF.

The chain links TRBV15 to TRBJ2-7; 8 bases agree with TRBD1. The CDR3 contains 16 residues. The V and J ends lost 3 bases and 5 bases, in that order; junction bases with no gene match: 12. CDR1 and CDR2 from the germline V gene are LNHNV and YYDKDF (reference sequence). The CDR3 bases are TGTGCCACCAGCAGGGATAGGACAGGGACGAGGAACGAGCAGTACTTC. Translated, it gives CATSRDRTGTRNEQYF.

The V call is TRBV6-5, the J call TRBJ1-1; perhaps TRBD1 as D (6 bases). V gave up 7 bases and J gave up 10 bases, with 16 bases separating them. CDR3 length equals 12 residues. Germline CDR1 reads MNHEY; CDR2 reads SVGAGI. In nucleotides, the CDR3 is TGTGCCAGCACCTCTTCGGGGGGGCTAGCTTTCTTT. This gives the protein CASTSSGGLAFF.

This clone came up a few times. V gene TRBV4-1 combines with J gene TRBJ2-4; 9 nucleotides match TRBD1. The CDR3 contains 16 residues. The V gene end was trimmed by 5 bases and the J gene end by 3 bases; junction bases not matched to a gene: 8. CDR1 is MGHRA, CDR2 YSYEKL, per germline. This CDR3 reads CASSSRTGGGKNIQYF. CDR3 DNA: TGCGCCAGCAGCTCGCGTACAGGGGGCGGCAAAAACATTCAGTACTTC.

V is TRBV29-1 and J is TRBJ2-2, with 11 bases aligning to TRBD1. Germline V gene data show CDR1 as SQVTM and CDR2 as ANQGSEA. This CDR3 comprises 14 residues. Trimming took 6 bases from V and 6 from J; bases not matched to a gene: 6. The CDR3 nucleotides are TGCAGCGTCGAGGGGGGACAGGGGGCCGGGGAGCTGTTTTTT. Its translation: CSVEGGQGAGELFF.

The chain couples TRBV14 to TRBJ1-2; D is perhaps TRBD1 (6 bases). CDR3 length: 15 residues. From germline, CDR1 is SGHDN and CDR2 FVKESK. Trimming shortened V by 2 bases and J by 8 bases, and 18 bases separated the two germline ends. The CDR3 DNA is TGTGCCAGCAGCCAATTTTTGCAGGGGCCGAGGGGCTACACCTTC. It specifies CASSQFLQGPRGYTF.

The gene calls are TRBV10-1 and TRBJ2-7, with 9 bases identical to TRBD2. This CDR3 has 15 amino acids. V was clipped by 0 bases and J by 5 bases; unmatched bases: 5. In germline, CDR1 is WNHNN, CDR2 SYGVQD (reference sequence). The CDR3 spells CASSESLAGVDEQYF. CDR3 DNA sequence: TGCGCCAGCAGTGAGTCATTAGCGGGAGTTGACGAGCAGTACTTC.

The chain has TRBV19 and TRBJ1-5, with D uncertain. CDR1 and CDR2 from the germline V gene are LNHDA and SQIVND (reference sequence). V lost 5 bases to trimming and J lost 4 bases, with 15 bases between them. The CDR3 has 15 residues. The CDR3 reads CASSATGRNNQPQHF. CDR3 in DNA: TGTGCCAGTAGTGCTACCGGGAGAAATAATCAGCCCCAGCATTTT.

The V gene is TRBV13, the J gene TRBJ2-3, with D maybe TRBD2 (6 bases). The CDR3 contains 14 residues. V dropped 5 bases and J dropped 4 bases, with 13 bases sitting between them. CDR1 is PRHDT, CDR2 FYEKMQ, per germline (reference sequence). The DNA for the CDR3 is TGTGCCAGCAGCCGCCGGGGGAGCCCAGATACGCAGTATTTT. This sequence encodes CASSRRGSPDTQYF.

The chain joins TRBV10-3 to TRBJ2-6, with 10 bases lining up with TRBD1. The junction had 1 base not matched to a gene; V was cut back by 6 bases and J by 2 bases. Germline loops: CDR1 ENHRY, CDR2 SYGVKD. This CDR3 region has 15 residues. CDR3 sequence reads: CAIRDRGTGANVLTF. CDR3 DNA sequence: TGTGCCATCAGGGACAGGGGGACTGGGGCCAACGTCCTGACTTTC.

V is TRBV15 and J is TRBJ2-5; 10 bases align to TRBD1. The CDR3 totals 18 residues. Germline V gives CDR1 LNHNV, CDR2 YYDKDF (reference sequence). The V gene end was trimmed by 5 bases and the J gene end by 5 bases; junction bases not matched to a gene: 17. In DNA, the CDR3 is TGTGCCACCAGCTCACCACTGGGACAGGGGAGGTCGTCGGAGACCCAGTACTTC. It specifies CATSSPLGQGRSSETQYF.

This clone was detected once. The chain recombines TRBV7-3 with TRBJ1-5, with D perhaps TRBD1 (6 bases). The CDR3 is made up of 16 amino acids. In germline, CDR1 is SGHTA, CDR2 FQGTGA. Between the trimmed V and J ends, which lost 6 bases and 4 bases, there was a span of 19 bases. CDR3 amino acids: CASSDTGQPSNQPQHF. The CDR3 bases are TGTGCCAGCAGTGATACTGGACAGCCCTCTAATCAGCCCCAGCATTTT. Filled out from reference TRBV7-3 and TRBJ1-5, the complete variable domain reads GAGVSQTPSNKVTEKGKYVELRCDPISGHTALYWYRQSLGQGPEFLIYFQGTGAADDSGLPNDRFFAVRPEGSVSTLKIQRTERGDSAVYLCASSDTGQPSNQPQHFGDGTRLSIL.

The CDR3 protein is CATSRGGGNTEAFF. The CDR3 DNA reads TGTGCCACCAGCAGAGGCGGAGGGAACACTGAAGCTTTCTTT. The chain combines TRBV15 with TRBJ1-1; no clear D gene. The V and J ends lost 1 base and 1 base respectively, with 7 bases between them. The CDR3 runs to 14 residues. The germline V gene encodes CDR1 LNHNV and CDR2 YYDKDF (reference sequence).

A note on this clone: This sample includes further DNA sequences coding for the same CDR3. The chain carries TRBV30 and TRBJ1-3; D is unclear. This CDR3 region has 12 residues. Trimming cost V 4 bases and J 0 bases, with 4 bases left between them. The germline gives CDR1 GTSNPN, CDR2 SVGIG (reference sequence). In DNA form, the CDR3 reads TGTGCCTGGACCGGCTCTGGAAACACCATATATTTT. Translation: CAWTGSGNTIYF.

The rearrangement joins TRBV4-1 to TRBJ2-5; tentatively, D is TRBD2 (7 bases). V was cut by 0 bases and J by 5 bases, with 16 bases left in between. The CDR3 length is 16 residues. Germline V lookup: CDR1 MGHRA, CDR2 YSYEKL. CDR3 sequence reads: CASSQDRWGGRETQYF. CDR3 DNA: TGCGCCAGCAGCCAAGATAGGTGGGGGGGCCGGGAGACCCAGTACTTC.

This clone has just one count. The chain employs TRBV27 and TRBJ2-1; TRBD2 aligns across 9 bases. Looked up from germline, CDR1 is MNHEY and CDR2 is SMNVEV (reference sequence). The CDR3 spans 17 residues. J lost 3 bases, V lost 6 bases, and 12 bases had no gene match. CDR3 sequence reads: CASRRGQGLAYYNEQFF. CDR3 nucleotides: TGTGCCAGCAGACGGGGGCAGGGACTAGCCTACTACAATGAGCAGTTCTTC.

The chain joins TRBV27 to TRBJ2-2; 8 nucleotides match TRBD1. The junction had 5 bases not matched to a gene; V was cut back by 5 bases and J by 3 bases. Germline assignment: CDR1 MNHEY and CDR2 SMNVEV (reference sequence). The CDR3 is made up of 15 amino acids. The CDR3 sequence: CASSPQGAYTGELFF. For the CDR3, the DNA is TGTGCCAGCAGTCCCCAGGGGGCGTACACCGGGGAGCTGTTTTTT.